Here is one T cell receptor beta chain with its context. Its antigen is not identified. CDR1 and CDR2 from the germline V gene are DFQATT and SNEGSKA (reference sequence). This CDR3 has 13 residues. Trimming left V 6 bases short and J 4 bases short, with 10 bases between. This sample is part of a study of CD8 T cells in ankylosing spondylitis. TCRdb passed the 5' RACE reads through MiXCR, listing each CDR3 protein once. The sample holds around 430,000 distinct CDR3 sequences, approximately 17% seen once. The study, taken as a whole, reports: Some of the motif variants had earlier been found in reactive arthritis patients' fluid and blood. Clones linked to the disease showed a CD8+ phenotype. They occurred at relatively low frequencies in peripheral blood. Matched synovial fluid from ankylosing spondylitis patients was reported to be enriched for disease-linked clones. A motif in TCR beta, a set of under ten highly homologous variants, appeared characteristic of ankylosing spondylitis blood.

The source of this sequence is a male donor with ankylosing spondylitis. The sequencing input was blood, either unsorted or a sorted T cell fraction (not recorded which). The genes are TRBV20-1 and TRBJ2-6; no clear D gene. The CDR3, as DNA: TGCAGTGCCATGATGCAGGGGGCCAACGTCCTGACTTTC. Its translation: CSAMMQGANVLTF.